This T cell receptor beta chain was observed in a study of shared clonotypes between healthy human individuals. Across the study: The people who gave samples were a couple of women and a few men aged 18 to 49. Notes on the study in general: In contrast to clonotypes shared by all four donors, non-shared clonotypes had lower generation probabilities. Sample collection involved blood only; tissue repertoires are likely different.

Each PCR replicate from the sorted subsets contained 150 to 250 ng DNA, which is about 31,000 T cell genomes. Only in-frame clones appear in the TCRdb table, and some are missing; sequencing was by immunoSEQ multiplex PCR. The sample has under 2,500,000 clones, approximately 96% seen once. V was trimmed by 10 bases and J by 8 bases, leaving 9 bases between them. The CDR3 is 10 residues long. In germline, CDR1 is SEHNR, CDR2 FQNEAQ (reference sequence). To note about this clone: The antigen remains undetermined.

The sample was naive CD4+ T cells sorted from blood. Stated subset: CD45RA+ positively selected. This clonotype originated in a man aged 18-30 years in good health. This chain connects TRBV7-9 to TRBJ2-1; no clear D. CDR3 coding DNA: TGTGCCACATCTCCCGATGAGCAGTTCTTC. Translated, it gives CATSPDEQFF.